The clone carrying this T cell receptor (beta chain) was found many times. Antigen unknown. The germline CDR1 and CDR2 sequences are SEHNR and FQNEAQ (reference sequence). V lost 5 bases, J lost 4 bases, and 14 bases lay in between. The CDR3 covers 14 residues. This entry is derived from a study of molecular identifiers for immune sequencing clone quantification. Study in general: In replicates, the authors split RNA from approximately 20,000 or 98,000 naive CD8 cells five ways and sequenced four.

Both previously described methods and listed TCR primers were employed to make bulk TCR libraries. In TCRdb, the PCR reads were re-called with MiXCR into one record per CDR3 protein. The table records approximately 670,000 distinct CDR3 sequences, roughly 21% of them present only once. Naive CD8 libraries came from approximately 20,000 to 980,000 sorted cells with 10%, 30% or 50% RNA. Overall study results and limits: In cases of identical TCR molecules sharing a barcode, highly expanded clone sizes could be underestimated.

The chain combines TRBV7-9 with TRBJ2-5; D remains unclear. Sequenced input: naive CD8+ T cells from blood, with Jurkat cell RNA spiked in. Documented subset: FACS-sorted CD8+CD4-CCR7+CD45RA+ naive T cells. This clonotype originated in a human donor in good health. Some libraries in this study had Jurkat cell RNA spiked in. The CDR3 is CASSKLEIRETQYF. The CDR3 DNA follows: TGTGCCAGCAGCAAATTAGAAATCCGAGAGACCCAGTACTTC.